A selection of T cell receptor beta chains follows, all from one sample in a study of T cells in Graves' hyperthyroidism and ophthalmopathy. One entry per CDR3 protein, called by TCRdb with MiXCR from the multiplex PCR reads. The table has around 400,000 distinct CDR3 sequences, around 14% seen once. The sequenced sample consisted of blood. These receptors all stem from a woman aged 18-30 years with Graves' hyperthyroidism. Both conserved end residues are part of each CDR3. The order of the fields is clone size, V gene, J gene, D gene, CDR3 DNA, CDR3 protein. A D gene is named only where the DNA matches it firmly. Part of the rows lack a size; the others show once, few, many or a class for expanded clones.

abundance: many
v_gene: TRBV7-3
j_gene: TRBJ2-5
d_gene: -
CDR3nt: TGTGCCAGCAGCCCTGGCGGGTGGGAGACCCAGTACTTC
CDR3aa: CASSPGGWETQYF

abundance: many
v_gene: TRBV12-3/TRBV12-4
j_gene: TRBJ2-5
d_gene: TRBD2
CDR3nt: TGTGCCAGCAGACCTCTAGCGGGTAACCAAGAGACCCAGTACTTC
CDR3aa: CASRPLAGNQETQYF

abundance: many
v_gene: TRBV12-3/TRBV12-4
j_gene: TRBJ2-5
d_gene: -
CDR3nt: TGTGCCAGCAGTTTTGACATGCAAGAGACCCAGTACTTC
CDR3aa: CASSFDMQETQYF

abundance: many
v_gene: TRBV6-2/TRBV6-3
j_gene: TRBJ1-1
d_gene: TRBD1
CDR3nt: TGTGCCAGCAGTCCGACAGGGGAGGCGGGCACTGAAGCTTTCTTT
CDR3aa: CASSPTGEAGTEAFF

abundance: few
v_gene: TRBV2
j_gene: TRBJ2-2
d_gene: -
CDR3nt: TGTGCCAGCAAATCGGCAGCAACGTACACCGGGGAGCTGTTTTTT
CDR3aa: CASKSAATYTGELFF

abundance: many
v_gene: TRBV12-3/TRBV12-4
j_gene: TRBJ2-5
d_gene: -
CDR3nt: TGTGCCAGCACCTCAGGGGATCGATTAAACCAAGAGACCCAGTACTTC
CDR3aa: CASTSGDRLNQETQYF

abundance: many
v_gene: TRBV11-2
j_gene: TRBJ2-1
d_gene: -
CDR3nt: TGTGCCAGCAGTTCTAGCAATGAGCAGTTCTTC
CDR3aa: CASSSSNEQFF

abundance: many
v_gene: TRBV11-2
j_gene: TRBJ2-2
d_gene: -
CDR3nt: TGTGCCAGCAGCCCCCCCTCGCAAGGAAAAAACACCGGGGAGCTGTTTTTT
CDR3aa: CASSPPSQGKNTGELFF

abundance: many
v_gene: TRBV6-5
j_gene: TRBJ2-7
d_gene: TRBD1
CDR3nt: TGTGCCAGCAGTTACTCGTGGGGACAGGGGAGCGAGCAGTACTTC
CDR3aa: CASSYSWGQGSEQYF

abundance: few
v_gene: TRBV5-5
j_gene: TRBJ2-2
d_gene: TRBD1
CDR3nt: TGTGCCAGCAGCTACACAGGGGGTAGCACCGGGGAGCTGTTTTTT
CDR3aa: CASSYTGGSTGELFF

abundance: once
v_gene: TRBV5-4
j_gene: TRBJ2-7
d_gene: TRBD2
CDR3nt: TGTGCCAGCAGCTCGGGACTAGCGGGAGCGTCTATCTACGAGCAGTACTTC
CDR3aa: CASSSGLAGASIYEQYF

abundance: many
v_gene: TRBV2
j_gene: TRBJ1-1
d_gene: -
CDR3nt: TGTGCCAGAACCCGGGGGAGTGGGGCGGGGGACACTGAAGCTTTCTTT
CDR3aa: CARTRGSGAGDTEAFF

abundance: many
v_gene: TRBV12-3/TRBV12-4
j_gene: TRBJ2-1
d_gene: -
CDR3nt: TGTGCCAGCCTCCAACCCACACAGGGTCATGAGCAGTTCTTC
CDR3aa: CASLQPTQGHEQFF

abundance: few
v_gene: TRBV2
j_gene: TRBJ1-2
d_gene: -
CDR3nt: TGTGCCAGCGCAGGTCCCAACTATGGCTACACCTTC
CDR3aa: CASAGPNYGYTF

abundance: -
v_gene: TRBV18
j_gene: TRBJ2-7
d_gene: TRBD2
CDR3nt: TGTGCCAGCTCAGCATATCCGGGACTAGCGGGAGGTGAGCAGTACTTC
CDR3aa: CASSAYPGLAGGEQYF

abundance: many
v_gene: TRBV29-1
j_gene: TRBJ2-5
d_gene: -
CDR3nt: TGCAGCCTATTCGTGGGACCTCAAGAGACCCAGTACTTC
CDR3aa: CSLFVGPQETQYF

abundance: many
v_gene: TRBV12-3/TRBV12-4
j_gene: TRBJ2-5
d_gene: TRBD2
CDR3nt: TGTGCCAGCAGTTTATGGGCTAGCGGGAATCAAGAGACCCAGTACTTC
CDR3aa: CASSLWASGNQETQYF

abundance: -
v_gene: TRBV5-1
j_gene: TRBJ2-5
d_gene: -
CDR3nt: TGCGCCAGTCGGACGACTAGATTACAAGAGACCCAGTACTTC
CDR3aa: CASRTTRLQETQYF

abundance: -
v_gene: TRBV20-1
j_gene: TRBJ2-1
d_gene: TRBD2
CDR3nt: TGCAGTGCTAGAGATCTGGCTAGCGGGAGAAGTGAGCAGTTCTTC
CDR3aa: CSARDLASGRSEQFF

abundance: many
v_gene: TRBV28
j_gene: TRBJ1-5
d_gene: -
CDR3nt: TGTGCCAGCAGTTTGGATCGATATTCGGACAGTGACAATCAGCCCCAGCATTTT
CDR3aa: CASSLDRYSDSDNQPQHF

abundance: -
v_gene: TRBV19
j_gene: TRBJ2-5
d_gene: TRBD2
CDR3nt: TGTGCCACCCGTCGGGCGGGAGCCCCACAAGAGACCCAGTACTTC
CDR3aa: CATRRAGAPQETQYF

abundance: many
v_gene: TRBV5-1
j_gene: TRBJ2-7
d_gene: -
CDR3nt: TGCGCCAGCAGAGACGGAGGTCACGACGAGCAGTACTTC
CDR3aa: CASRDGGHDEQYF

abundance: many
v_gene: TRBV9
j_gene: TRBJ2-1
d_gene: TRBD2
CDR3nt: TGTGCCAGCAGCCCCCGCGGGAGCGGGGACGATGAGCAGTTCTTC
CDR3aa: CASSPRGSGDDEQFF

abundance: -
v_gene: TRBV19
j_gene: TRBJ1-6
d_gene: TRBD1
CDR3nt: TGTGCCAGTAACCCAACAGGGGGCGGCTATAATTCACCCCTCCACTTT
CDR3aa: CASNPTGGGYNSPLHF

abundance: many
v_gene: TRBV9
j_gene: TRBJ1-2
d_gene: TRBD1
CDR3nt: TGTGCCAGCAGCGTGGGGGGGGGACAGGTCTATGGCTACACCTTC
CDR3aa: CASSVGGGQVYGYTF

abundance: -
v_gene: TRBV19
j_gene: TRBJ1-2
d_gene: TRBD1
CDR3nt: TGTGCCAGTAGTATAGGGACAGGTGACGGCTACACCTTC
CDR3aa: CASSIGTGDGYTF

abundance: many
v_gene: TRBV6-1
j_gene: TRBJ2-3
d_gene: TRBD1
CDR3nt: TGTGCCAGCAGCGGACAGGGGTTGGCCACAGATACGCAGTATTTT
CDR3aa: CASSGQGLATDTQYF

abundance: many
v_gene: TRBV29-1
j_gene: TRBJ1-3
d_gene: -
CDR3nt: TGCAGCGTTGGCCCTCTAGCTAACTCTGGAAACACCATATATTTT
CDR3aa: CSVGPLANSGNTIYF

abundance: -
v_gene: TRBV18
j_gene: TRBJ2-1
d_gene: TRBD2
CDR3nt: TGTGCCAGCTCACCACCGTCAGCGGGCAGGGCGGCCGGGACTAGGGCCTATGAGCAGTTCTTC
CDR3aa: CASSPPSAGRAAGTRAYEQFF

abundance: -
v_gene: TRBV12-3/TRBV12-4
j_gene: TRBJ1-1
d_gene: TRBD1
CDR3nt: TGTGCCAGCAGTACAGGGGGGGGGGTGAACACTGAAGCTTTCTTT
CDR3aa: CASSTGGGVNTEAFF

abundance: many
v_gene: TRBV18
j_gene: TRBJ1-4
d_gene: TRBD1
CDR3nt: TGTGCCAGCTCACCTCCAGGGGGAGATGAAAAACTGTTTTTT
CDR3aa: CASSPPGGDEKLFF

abundance: many
v_gene: TRBV12-3/TRBV12-4
j_gene: TRBJ1-3
d_gene: TRBD1
CDR3nt: TGTGCCAGCAGTCGGGACAGAGCTGGAAACACCATATATTTT
CDR3aa: CASSRDRAGNTIYF

abundance: many
v_gene: TRBV7-9
j_gene: TRBJ2-3
d_gene: -
CDR3nt: TGTGCCAGCAGCCCCACGGCAGGGCCAGATACGCAGTATTTT
CDR3aa: CASSPTAGPDTQYF

abundance: many
v_gene: TRBV30
j_gene: TRBJ2-7
d_gene: TRBD2
CDR3nt: TGTGCCTGGAGTGGGACTAGCGGGAGTGACGAGCAGTACTTC
CDR3aa: CAWSGTSGSDEQYF

abundance: many
v_gene: TRBV7-2
j_gene: TRBJ1-6
d_gene: -
CDR3nt: TGTGCCAGCAGCTTACGAACCCCCGGGAGCTCCTATAATTCACCCCTCCACTTT
CDR3aa: CASSLRTPGSSYNSPLHF

abundance: few
v_gene: TRBV20-1
j_gene: TRBJ1-4
d_gene: -
CDR3nt: TGCAGTGCTAGGGAACAGGGTAATGAAAAACTGTTTTTT
CDR3aa: CSAREQGNEKLFF

abundance: -
v_gene: TRBV7-2
j_gene: TRBJ2-5
d_gene: TRBD1
CDR3nt: TGTGCCAGCAGCCGAAAGACAGGGGGCGAAGAGACCCAGTACTTC
CDR3aa: CASSRKTGGEETQYF

abundance: many
v_gene: TRBV27
j_gene: TRBJ2-5
d_gene: -
CDR3nt: TGTGCCAGCAGCCCATATACCGGGACCCAAGAGACCCAGTACTTC
CDR3aa: CASSPYTGTQETQYF

abundance: -
v_gene: TRBV6-1
j_gene: TRBJ2-4
d_gene: -
CDR3nt: TGTGCCAGCAGTGAGAGGACTGTGAACATTCAGTACTTC
CDR3aa: CASSERTVNIQYF

abundance: -
v_gene: TRBV15
j_gene: TRBJ1-3
d_gene: TRBD1
CDR3nt: TGTGCCACCAGCAGAGAGGGACAGGGAGGAAACACCATATATTTT
CDR3aa: CATSREGQGGNTIYF

abundance: many
v_gene: TRBV7-9
j_gene: TRBJ1-1
d_gene: TRBD1
CDR3nt: TGTGCCAGCAGCTTCGACAGGGGTCGGACTGAAGCTTTCTTT
CDR3aa: CASSFDRGRTEAFF

abundance: -
v_gene: TRBV3-1
j_gene: TRBJ2-7
d_gene: -
CDR3nt: TGTGCCAGCAGCCATTCCTCCCGACGGGGAAATTCCTACGAGCAGTACTTC
CDR3aa: CASSHSSRRGNSYEQYF

abundance: many
v_gene: TRBV27
j_gene: TRBJ2-1
d_gene: -
CDR3nt: TGTGCCAGCATGGAGTACAATGAGCAGTTCTTC
CDR3aa: CASMEYNEQFF

abundance: -
v_gene: TRBV19
j_gene: TRBJ2-2
d_gene: -
CDR3nt: TGTGCCAGTATTAGTGGGCGGTGGACCGGGGAGCTGTTTTTT
CDR3aa: CASISGRWTGELFF

abundance: many
v_gene: TRBV27
j_gene: TRBJ1-2
d_gene: TRBD1
CDR3nt: TGTGCCAGCAGTTTTGGAGCGGGACAGGGCTCTGGCTACACCTTC
CDR3aa: CASSFGAGQGSGYTF

abundance: many
v_gene: TRBV28
j_gene: TRBJ1-2
d_gene: -
CDR3nt: TGTGCCAGCACTACTCCACGGGTGGGCAACTATGGCTACACCTTC
CDR3aa: CASTTPRVGNYGYTF

abundance: few
v_gene: TRBV5-1
j_gene: TRBJ2-5
d_gene: -
CDR3nt: TGCGCCAGCAGCGCGGCCGCCGGGGGCCTAAGTGGGACCCAGTACTTC
CDR3aa: CASSAAAGGLSGTQYF

abundance: many
v_gene: TRBV28
j_gene: TRBJ1-4
d_gene: -
CDR3nt: TGTGCCAGCAGCCGAAACCGGGTTCCTAATGAAAAACTGTTTTTT
CDR3aa: CASSRNRVPNEKLFF

abundance: many
v_gene: TRBV28
j_gene: TRBJ1-6
d_gene: -
CDR3nt: TGTGCCAGCGGGCAGGGCGATAATTCACCCCTCCACTTT
CDR3aa: CASGQGDNSPLHF

abundance: many
v_gene: TRBV13
j_gene: TRBJ1-1
d_gene: TRBD1
CDR3nt: TGTGCCAGCAGCTCCTGGACAGGGGACACTGAAGCTTTCTTT
CDR3aa: CASSSWTGDTEAFF

abundance: many
v_gene: TRBV20-1
j_gene: TRBJ2-7
d_gene: -
CDR3nt: TGCAGTGCAACTCCCATACCAGCAGGGAGATACGAGCAGTACTTC
CDR3aa: CSATPIPAGRYEQYF

abundance: -
v_gene: TRBV29-1
j_gene: TRBJ2-1
d_gene: TRBD2
CDR3nt: TGCAGCGTTGAATGGAGTCTAGCGGGCGGTAATGAGCAGTTCTTC
CDR3aa: CSVEWSLAGGNEQFF

abundance: many
v_gene: TRBV10-3
j_gene: TRBJ2-1
d_gene: -
CDR3nt: TGTGCCATCAGTGTTGATTTTTCAGGGAGAAATGAGCAGTTCTTC
CDR3aa: CAISVDFSGRNEQFF

abundance: many
v_gene: TRBV12-3/TRBV12-4
j_gene: TRBJ1-5
d_gene: -
CDR3nt: TGTGCCAGCAGCCGTGACAGCACGGCATCCCAGCATTTT
CDR3aa: CASSRDSTASQHF

abundance: many
v_gene: TRBV5-1
j_gene: TRBJ2-3
d_gene: TRBD2
CDR3nt: TGCGCCAGCAGCTCCGGGACTAGCGGGAGTGGATCCACAGATACGCAGTATTTT
CDR3aa: CASSSGTSGSGSTDTQYF

abundance: few
v_gene: TRBV13
j_gene: TRBJ1-2
d_gene: TRBD1
CDR3nt: TGTGCCAGCAGGTTTAACAGGGGACCCTCGGTTGGCTACACCTTC
CDR3aa: CASRFNRGPSVGYTF

abundance: many
v_gene: TRBV28
j_gene: TRBJ2-7
d_gene: -
CDR3nt: TGTGCCAGCAGCCCCGAGACATACTACGAGCAGTACTTC
CDR3aa: CASSPETYYEQYF

abundance: many
v_gene: TRBV20-1
j_gene: TRBJ2-5
d_gene: TRBD2
CDR3nt: TGCAGCGCGGAGCGGGAGGTCGGGGAGACCCAGTACTTC
CDR3aa: CSAEREVGETQYF

abundance: many
v_gene: TRBV18
j_gene: TRBJ2-7
d_gene: -
CDR3nt: TGTGCCAGCTCACCCGGGGTTTCCTACGAGCAGTACTTC
CDR3aa: CASSPGVSYEQYF

abundance: many
v_gene: TRBV28
j_gene: TRBJ2-7
d_gene: TRBD1
CDR3nt: TGTGCCAGCAGTCGACAGGGTTCCAAAACTTACGAGCAGTACTTC
CDR3aa: CASSRQGSKTYEQYF